Listed here are 9 T cell receptor beta chains from one sample, sequenced in a study of shared clonotypes between healthy human individuals. The method was immunoSEQ multiplex PCR; TCRdb's version includes in-frame clones alone and lacks a portion of them. The table lists 1,100,000 or so clones, around 78% of them singletons, with roughly 0.56% in the top ten. Sequences were obtained from memory CD4+ T cells from PBMCs. Subset specified: CD45RA-negative fraction. Receptors were obtained from a man aged 18 to 35 in good health. Some clones in this sample may be carry-over from other donors' samples.

This clone has a handful of counts. The same CDR3 can be traced to other DNA sequences in this sample. This chain links TRBV7-3 with TRBJ2-3; the D is unclear. The germline CDR1 and CDR2 sequences are SGHTA and FQGTGA. This CDR3 region has 12 residues. Trimming pared 1 base from V and 5 bases from J, leaving 4 bases between. The CDR3 is CASSLSGDTQYF. The DNA for the CDR3 is TGTGCCAGCAGCTTAAGTGGAGATACGCAGTATTTT.

This chain joins TRBV7-6 and TRBJ1-3; TRBD1 matches 8 bases. The V gene's germline CDR1 is SGHVS and CDR2 FNYEAQ. CDR3 length: 16 residues. V lost 3 bases and J lost 4; bases outside the gene matches: 8. This chain's CDR3 is CASSLGQALSGNTIYF. CDR3 bases: TGTGCCAGCAGCTTGGGACAGGCGCTCTCGGGAAACACCATATATTTT.

The rearrangement links TRBV7-6 to TRBJ2-1; a weak D match, TRBD1 (6 bases). CDR1 is SGHVS and CDR2 is FNYEAQ in the germline V gene. V was trimmed by 5 bases and J by 11 bases, leaving 16 bases between them. The CDR3 is 13 amino acids. CDR3 protein: CASSPAGAGKQFF. CDR3 in DNA: TGTGCCAGCAGCCCAGCAGGGGCTGGGAAGCAGTTCTTC.

The CDR3 DNA sequence: TGTGCCAGCAGACCTTGGCGAGAGAGGAGCGGAGAGACCCAGTACTTC. Protein sequence: CASRPWRERSGETQYF. This sequence joins TRBV5-6 and TRBJ2-5; D is possibly TRBD2 (5 bases). CDR1 SGHDT and CDR2 YYEEEE come from the germline V gene. Trimming took 5 bases from V and 4 from J, leaving 21 bases between them. This CDR3 region has 16 residues.

The chain has TRBV7-2 and TRBJ2-5; the match to TRBD2 covers 8 bases. The CDR3 extends over 13 amino acids. Germline V lookup: CDR1 SGHTA, CDR2 FQGNSA. V shed 5 bases and J 4 bases; nucleotides not matched to a gene: 3. The CDR3, as DNA: TGTGCCAGCAGCCCGACTAGCGTAGAGACCCAGTACTTC. Protein sequence: CASSPTSVETQYF.

As to this clone: One end of the junction fails to match germline, which may point to a read error. The chain joins TRBV29-1 to TRBJ2-3, with TRBD2 matching over 9 bases. The CDR3 consists of 14 residues. Germline-derived CDR1 and CDR2 are SQVTM and ANQGSEA. CDR3 coding DNA: TGCAGCGGGGGGTTTAGCGGGAGCAGAGATACGCAGTATTTT. Protein sequence: CSGGFSGSRDTQYF.

For this clone: The identical CDR3 is also encoded by other nucleotide sequences in the sample. The chain carries TRBV29-1 and TRBJ2-3, with D perhaps TRBD1 or TRBD2 (5 bases each). This CDR3 has 14 residues. Germline loops: CDR1 SQVTM, CDR2 ANQGSEA. Trimming stripped 8 bases from V and 2 bases from J, with 17 bases between. DNA of the CDR3: TGCAGCTTTAGTGCAGGGAGATACACAGATACGCAGTATTTT. Translating it yields CSFSAGRYTDTQYF.

The genes are TRBV6-5 and TRBJ2-3; possibly TRBD1 for D (6 bases). The length of the CDR3 is 16 residues. With 0 bases removed from V and 9 bases from J, the gap between germline ends came to 19 bases. The V gene's germline CDR1 is MNHEY and CDR2 SVGAGI. CDR3 amino acids: CASSYSGKVGAFTQYF. The CDR3 DNA sequence: TGTGCCAGCAGTTACTCTGGTAAAGTGGGGGCCTTCACGCAGTATTTT.

V usage is TRBV6-5 and J usage is TRBJ2-7, with 11 bases matching TRBD1. Looked up from germline, CDR1 is MNHEY and CDR2 is SVGAGI. The V and J ends lost 6 bases and 3 bases, in that order; junction bases with no gene match: 1. The CDR3 has 13 residues. This CDR3 reads CASRDRGLYEQYF. CDR3 bases: TGTGCCAGCAGGGACAGGGGGCTCTACGAGCAGTACTTC.